This T cell receptor beta chain was identified during a study of cytomegalovirus exposure and HLA in healthy donors. About the study: A data release that came early held approximately 85 million unique TCRs from HLA-typed donors.

Germline trimming cut 3 bases from V and 9 bases from J; bases unmatched to any gene: 2. CDR3 length: 14 amino acids. Germline CDR1 is KGHSH and CDR2 is LQKENI. 13 Jbeta primers and 60 Vbeta primers were used for the PCR. Produced via immunoSEQ multiplex PCR; TCRdb's table is partial and in-frame only. The sample lists over 55,000 clones, about four fifths occurring once. Sequenced: PBMCs. V and J are TRBV18 and TRBJ1-6, with 10 bases lining up with TRBD1. The TCR originated in a woman aged 25 to 39 in good health and CMV-seronegative. As DNA, the CDR3 is TGTGCCAGCTCACCGACAGGGGGCGTTTCACCCCTCCACTTT. Protein sequence: CASSPTGGVSPLHF. The variable domain in full, completed from reference TRBV18 and TRBJ1-6, reads NAGVMQNPRHLVRRRGQEARLRCSPMKGHSHVYWYRQLPEEGLKFMVYLQKENIIDESGMPKERFSAEFPKEGPSILRIQQVVRGDSAAYFCASSPTGGVSPLHFGNGTRLTVT.